The next 25 T cell receptor beta chains were all read from a single sample in a study of blood T cell repertoires in COVID-19. Here immunoSEQ multiplex PCR was the method, and the copy in TCRdb shows in-frame clones only, minus some. The sample carries around 63,000 clones, approximately 81% recorded once. Sample: peripheral blood. The receptor source for this set is a woman of 80 years or more with active or convalescent COVID-19.

V gene TRBV6-2 or TRBV6-3 combines with J gene TRBJ2-7; D is unclear. The germline gives CDR1 MNHEY, CDR2 SVGEGT. CDR3 length: 13 amino acids. With 2 bases removed from V and 6 bases from J, the gap between germline ends came to 11 bases. Here the CDR3 reads CASSYERHGEQYF. The CDR3 nucleotides read TGTGCCAGCAGTTACGAGAGGCACGGCGAGCAGTACTTC.

The rearrangement joins TRBV14 to TRBJ1-2; D not resolved. The CDR3 totals 11 residues. Germline V gene lookup returns CDR1 SGHDN and CDR2 FVKESK. Trimming cost V 1 base and J 9 bases, with 6 bases left between them. Here the CDR3 DNA reads TGTGCCAGCAGCCAAGGAGGGAGCTACACCTTC. It is translated as CASSQGGSYTF.

The chain recombines TRBV12-3 or TRBV12-4 with TRBJ1-1; D might be TRBD1 (5 bases). Trimming left V 3 bases short and J 3 bases short, with 8 bases between. The CDR3 contains 13 residues. For the CDR3, the DNA is TGTGCCAGCAGTTTCGGGGGGTACACTGAAGCTTTCTTT. This encodes CASSFGGYTEAFF.

This clone has more than one count but fewer than ten. The V and J genes are TRBV6-5 and TRBJ1-3; D is perhaps TRBD1 (6 bases). Trimming stripped 5 bases from V and 0 bases from J, with 11 bases between. The CDR3 is 15 amino acids. CDR1 MNHEY and CDR2 SVGAGI come from the germline V gene. Written as DNA, the CDR3 is TGTGCCAGCAGTATGGACAGCTTCTCTGGAAACACCATATATTTT. It specifies CASSMDSFSGNTIYF.

The chain carries TRBV6-2 or TRBV6-3 and TRBJ1-5; the D gene is possibly TRBD1 (5 bases). Trimming removed 0 bases from V and 0 bases from J, with 21 bases in between. The germline V gene has CDR1 MNHEY and CDR2 SVGEGT. CDR3 size: 20 residues. The CDR3 sequence: CASSYSYKDSYRLSNQPQHF. The CDR3 DNA is TGTGCCAGCAGTTACTCTTACAAAGACAGTTACCGACTTAGCAATCAGCCCCAGCATTTT.

The chain is built from TRBV7-2 and TRBJ2-3; possibly TRBD1 for D (6 bases). Trimming pared 5 bases from V and 0 bases from J, leaving 12 bases between. This CDR3 has 15 residues. The germline V gene has CDR1 SGHTA and CDR2 FQGNSA. The CDR3 spells CASSTQGHSTDTQYF. In DNA form, the CDR3 reads TGTGCCAGCAGCACCCAGGGGCATAGCACAGATACGCAGTATTTT.

V gene TRBV6-5 combines with J gene TRBJ2-7; perhaps TRBD1 as D (5 bases). The CDR3 covers 15 residues. V was trimmed by 4 bases and J by 0 bases, leaving 13 bases between them. Germline CDR1 MNHEY, CDR2 SVGAGI. The CDR3 spells CASSLTVGPSYEQYF. CDR3 DNA sequence: TGTGCCAGCAGTTTGACAGTAGGCCCCTCCTACGAGCAGTACTTC.

This chain links TRBV4-1 with TRBJ2-1, with D tentatively TRBD1 (5 bases). The V end lost 0 bases, the J end lost 3 bases, and 15 bases lay between the germline ends. Looked up from germline, CDR1 is MGHRA and CDR2 is YSYEKL. This CDR3 contains 17 residues. The CDR3 loop is CASSQDFGRVFYNEQFF. The CDR3 bases are TGCGCCAGCAGCCAAGACTTCGGCAGGGTGTTCTACAATGAGCAGTTCTTC.

The chain uses TRBV7-8 and TRBJ2-3; D is unclear. Trimming removed 4 bases from V and 7 bases from J, with 9 bases in between. Germline CDR1 reads SGHVS; CDR2 reads FQNEAQ. The CDR3 contains 12 residues. The CDR3 reads CASSSSGNTQYF. The CDR3 DNA sequence: TGTGCCAGCAGCTCCTCAGGAAATACGCAGTATTTT.

V usage is TRBV18 and J usage is TRBJ2-5; TRBD2 might be the D (5 bases). Deletions cut 8 bases from V and 0 bases from J, with 10 bases between. The CDR3 covers 13 residues. Germline assignment: CDR1 KGHSH and CDR2 LQKENI. The CDR3 protein is CASATGYQETQYF. The CDR3 DNA is TGTGCCAGCGCAACGGGGTACCAAGAGACCCAGTACTTC.

This clone has a single count. This chain links TRBV7-9 with TRBJ2-1, with 9 bases matching TRBD1. Germline-derived CDR1 and CDR2 are SEHNR and FQNEAQ (reference sequence). V was clipped by 4 bases and J by 0 bases; unmatched bases: 4. The CDR3 is made up of 16 amino acids. CDR3 sequence reads: CASSSGTGSSYNEQFF. The CDR3 DNA sequence: TGTGCCAGCAGCTCCGGGACAGGGAGCTCCTACAATGAGCAGTTCTTC.

V gene TRBV5-8 combines with J gene TRBJ1-2; 8 bases map to TRBD1. Unmatched junction bases numbered 15, after V lost 5 bases and J lost 3 bases. Germline lookup yields CDR1 SGHTS and CDR2 YDEGEE. The length of the CDR3 is 17 residues. The CDR3 region is CASREPGQQGAHYGYTF. DNA for the CDR3: TGTGCCAGCAGGGAGCCAGGTCAGCAGGGGGCACACTATGGCTACACCTTC.

The rearrangement links TRBV27 to TRBJ2-7; possibly TRBD1 for D (5 bases). Germline V gene lookup returns CDR1 MNHEY and CDR2 SMNVEV (reference sequence). The V end was cut by 11 bases, the J end by 5 bases, with 31 bases between. The CDR3 consists of 17 residues. DNA for the CDR3: TGTGCCGCCAACAGAAACCTAACAGGCCTTCGCAGGGACGAGCAGTACTTC. Translating gives CAANRNLTGLRRDEQYF.

This chain joins TRBV6-5 and TRBJ2-3, with TRBD1 matching 7 bases. J gave up 5 bases and V 7 bases, and 9 bases lay outside the gene matches. This CDR3 comprises 14 residues. CDR1 MNHEY and CDR2 SVGAGI come from the germline V gene. CDR3 loop: CASMAGQVVDTQYF. CDR3 in DNA: TGTGCCAGCATGGCCGGACAGGTGGTAGATACGCAGTATTTT.

This clone was seen a few times. The chain combines TRBV6-2 or TRBV6-3 with TRBJ1-2; no firm D call. The germline V gene has CDR1 MNHEY and CDR2 SVGEGT. V lost 2 bases and J 2 bases, leaving 6 bases between the germline ends. This CDR3 has 13 amino acids. Here the CDR3 reads CASSYGQNYGYTF. Written as DNA, the CDR3 is TGTGCCAGCAGTTACGGGCAGAACTATGGCTACACCTTC.

The chain recombines TRBV6-5 with TRBJ1-5; D remains ambiguous. This CDR3 is built from 13 residues. The germline gives CDR1 MNHEY, CDR2 SVGAGI. With 8 bases removed from V and 4 bases from J, the gap between germline ends came to 12 bases. The CDR3 spells CASETLRNQPQHF. The DNA for the CDR3 is TGTGCCAGCGAGACACTTAGGAATCAGCCCCAGCATTTT.

This clone was recorded many times. This rearrangement joins TRBV6-4 to TRBJ2-1, with 10 bases aligning to TRBD2. In germline, CDR1 is MRHNA, CDR2 SNTAGT. V shed 9 bases, J shed 5 bases, and the junction held 4 bases outside the gene matches. This CDR3 region has 13 residues. CDR3 nucleotides: TGTGCCAGTACTAGCGGGGCGAACAATGAGCAGTTCTTC. Translation: CASTSGANNEQFF.

The rearrangement uses TRBV11-2 and TRBJ2-7; 11 nucleotides match TRBD1. After removal of 3 bases from V and 3 bases from J, the junction contained 4 bases not matched to a gene. Looked up from germline, CDR1 is SGHAT and CDR2 is FQNNGV. CDR3 length: 15 amino acids. Here the CDR3 DNA reads TGTGCCAGCAGCTTTACCGGGACAGGGGGCTACGAGCAGTACTTC. Translated, it gives CASSFTGTGGYEQYF.

The genes are TRBV15 and TRBJ1-3; the D gene is possibly TRBD1 (6 bases). There are 17 residues in the CDR3. V was pared by 2 bases and J by 0 bases, with 14 bases between. The V gene's germline CDR1 is LNHNV and CDR2 YYDKDF (reference sequence). The DNA of the CDR3 is TGTGCCACCAGCAGAACCCCGGGACAAATCTCTGGAAACACCATATATTTT. It translates to CATSRTPGQISGNTIYF.

The V gene is TRBV20-1, the J gene TRBJ2-7; 8 nucleotides agree with TRBD1. The CDR3 is 15 residues long. The V segment lost 3 bases and the J segment 2 bases; nucleotides outside the gene matches: 9. The V gene's germline CDR1 is DFQATT and CDR2 SNEGSKA (reference sequence). The CDR3 sequence is CSASDRGQGTYEQYF. In DNA form, the CDR3 reads TGCAGTGCTAGTGACCGCGGACAGGGAACCTACGAGCAGTACTTC.

This chain joins TRBV7-2 and TRBJ2-3; D may be TRBD2 (5 bases). Germline values: CDR1 SGHTA, CDR2 FQGNSA. V gave up 4 bases and J gave up 2 bases, with 13 bases separating them. CDR3 length: 15 amino acids. In DNA, the CDR3 is TGTGCCAGCAGCTGGCGGGTAGGAAACACAGATACGCAGTATTTT. It specifies CASSWRVGNTDTQYF.

This chain joins TRBV23-1 and TRBJ2-5, with TRBD1 matching over 9 bases. TRBV23-1 is identified as an open reading frame with a role that is uncertain. V gave up 4 bases and J gave up 4 bases; unmatched junction bases: 7. CDR3 size: 15 residues. CDR3: CASSRRTGDVETQYF. The CDR3 coding sequence is TGCGCCAGCAGTCGGCGGACAGGGGATGTAGAGACCCAGTACTTC.

The CDR3 DNA is TGTGCCAGCAGATTACAGGGTCCCGGGGAGCTGTTTTTT. Translating it yields CASRLQGPGELFF. The chain couples TRBV12-3 or TRBV12-4 to TRBJ2-2; D might be TRBD1 (6 bases). The CDR3 covers 13 residues. With 6 bases removed from V and 6 bases from J, the gap between germline ends came to 11 bases.

The gene calls are TRBV10-3 and TRBJ2-1, with 12 nucleotides matching TRBD1. After removal of 6 bases from V and 7 bases from J, the junction contained 4 bases not matched to a gene. The germline V gene encodes CDR1 ENHRY and CDR2 SYGVKD. The CDR3 length is 14 residues. For the CDR3, the DNA is TGTGCCATCAGATTGGGACAGGGGGCGAATGAGCAGTTCTTC. Encoded protein: CAIRLGQGANEQFF.

With regard to this clone: A read error may account for a junction end that differs from germline. V gene TRBV10-3 combines with J gene TRBJ2-7; TRBD1 matches 7 bases. The CDR3 is 16 amino acids. Germline-derived CDR1 and CDR2 are ENHRY and SYGVKD. This CDR3 reads CAIRESGTGTEYEQYF. In DNA, the CDR3 is TGTGCCATCAGGGAGTCCGGGACCGGGACAGAGTACGAGCAGTACTTC.